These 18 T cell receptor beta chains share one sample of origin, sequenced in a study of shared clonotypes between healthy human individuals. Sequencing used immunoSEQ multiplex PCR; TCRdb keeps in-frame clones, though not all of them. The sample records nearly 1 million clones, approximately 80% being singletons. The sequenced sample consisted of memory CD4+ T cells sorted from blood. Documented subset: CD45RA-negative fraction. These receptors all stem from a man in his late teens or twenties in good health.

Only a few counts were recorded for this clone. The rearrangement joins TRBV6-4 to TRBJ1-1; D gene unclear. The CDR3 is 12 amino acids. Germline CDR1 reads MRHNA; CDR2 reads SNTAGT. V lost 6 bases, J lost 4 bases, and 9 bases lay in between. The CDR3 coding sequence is TGTGCCAGCAGCTCGGACGGCACTGAAGCTTTCTTT. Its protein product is CASSSDGTEAFF.

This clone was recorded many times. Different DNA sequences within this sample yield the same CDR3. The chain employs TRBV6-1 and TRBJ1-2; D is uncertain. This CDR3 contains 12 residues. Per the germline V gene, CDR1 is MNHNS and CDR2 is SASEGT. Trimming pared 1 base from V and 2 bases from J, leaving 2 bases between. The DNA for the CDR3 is TGTGCCAGCAGTGAAGGGAACTATGGCTACACCTTC. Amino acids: CASSEGNYGYTF.

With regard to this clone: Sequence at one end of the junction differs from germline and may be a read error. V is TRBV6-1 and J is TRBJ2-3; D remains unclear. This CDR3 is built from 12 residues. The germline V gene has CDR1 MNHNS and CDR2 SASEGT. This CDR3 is CAISESGDTQYF. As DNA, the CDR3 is TGTGCCATCAGTGAATCGGGAGATACGCAGTATTTT.

The chain's CDR3 is CASSSNGETQYF. The CDR3 DNA follows: TGCGCCAGCAGCAGTAATGGAGAGACCCAGTACTTC. The chain uses TRBV5-1 and TRBJ2-5, with D unresolved. Germline V gene data show CDR1 as SGHRS and CDR2 as YFSETQ. Trimming stripped 4 bases from V and 4 bases from J, with 8 bases between. The CDR3 runs to 12 residues.

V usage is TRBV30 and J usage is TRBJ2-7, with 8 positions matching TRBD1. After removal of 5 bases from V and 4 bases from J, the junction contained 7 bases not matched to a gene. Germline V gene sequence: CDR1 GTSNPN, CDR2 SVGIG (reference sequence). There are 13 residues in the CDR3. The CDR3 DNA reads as TGTGCCTGGTCGACAGGGGAGTTTTACGAGCAGTACTTC. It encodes CAWSTGEFYEQYF.

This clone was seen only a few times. The CDR3 loop reads CASSRSRGVGEQFF. CDR3 coding DNA: TGTGCCAGCAGTAGGAGTCGAGGGGTGGGTGAGCAGTTCTTC. The V gene is TRBV2, the J gene TRBJ2-1; tentatively, D is TRBD1 or TRBD2 (5 bases each). Trimming cost V 5 bases and J 9 bases, with 17 bases left between them. CDR1 is SNHLY and CDR2 is FYNNEI in the germline V gene. This CDR3 spans 14 amino acids.

The CDR3 reads CASSFTQRPLHF. CDR3 DNA: TGTGCCAGCAGTTTCACCCAAAGGCCCCTCCACTTT. The genes are TRBV28 and TRBJ1-6; D is unresolved. CDR3 length equals 12 residues. Per the germline V gene, CDR1 is MDHEN and CDR2 is SYDVKM. The V end lost 3 bases, the J end lost 13 bases, and 10 bases lay between the germline ends. Full variable domain (remainder filled in from reference TRBV28 and TRBJ1-6): DVKVTQSSRYLVKRTGEKVFLECVQDMDHENMFWYRQDPGLGLRLIYFSYDVKMKEKGDIPEGYSVSREKKERFSLILESASTNQTSMYLCASSFTQRPLHFGNGTRLTVT.

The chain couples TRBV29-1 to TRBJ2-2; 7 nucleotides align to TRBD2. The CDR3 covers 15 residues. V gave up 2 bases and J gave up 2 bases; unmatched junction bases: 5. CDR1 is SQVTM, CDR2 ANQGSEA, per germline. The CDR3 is CSVELAGDNTGELFF. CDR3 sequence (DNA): TGCAGCGTTGAATTGGCGGGGGATAACACCGGGGAGCTGTTTTTT.

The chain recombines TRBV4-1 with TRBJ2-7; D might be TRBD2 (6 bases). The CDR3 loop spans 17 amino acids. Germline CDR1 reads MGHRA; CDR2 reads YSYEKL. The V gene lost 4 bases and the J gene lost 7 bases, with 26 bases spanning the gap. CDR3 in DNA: TGCGCCAGCAGCCCGTTGAGGAGGGGAGTAAGTCTACCGGAGCAGTACTTC. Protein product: CASSPLRRGVSLPEQYF.

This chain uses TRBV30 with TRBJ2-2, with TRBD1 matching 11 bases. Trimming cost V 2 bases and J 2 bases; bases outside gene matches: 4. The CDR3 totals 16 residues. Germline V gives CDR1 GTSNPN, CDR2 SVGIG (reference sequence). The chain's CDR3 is CAWSTGTGGNTGELFF. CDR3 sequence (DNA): TGTGCCTGGAGTACCGGGACAGGGGGTAACACCGGGGAGCTGTTTTTT.

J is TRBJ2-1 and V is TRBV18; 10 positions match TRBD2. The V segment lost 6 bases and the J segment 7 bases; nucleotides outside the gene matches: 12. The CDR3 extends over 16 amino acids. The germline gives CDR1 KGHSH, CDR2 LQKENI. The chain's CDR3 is CASSLPPGTSDNEQFF. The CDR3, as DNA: TGTGCCAGCTCGCTTCCCCCCGGGACTAGCGATAATGAGCAGTTCTTC.

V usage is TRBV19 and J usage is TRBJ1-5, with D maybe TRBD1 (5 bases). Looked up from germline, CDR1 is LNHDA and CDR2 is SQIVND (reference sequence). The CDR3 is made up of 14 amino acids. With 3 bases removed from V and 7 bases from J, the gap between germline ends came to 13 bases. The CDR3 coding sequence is TGTGCCAGTAGTATTGGACACGGGGACCAGCCCCAGCATTTT. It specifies CASSIGHGDQPQHF.

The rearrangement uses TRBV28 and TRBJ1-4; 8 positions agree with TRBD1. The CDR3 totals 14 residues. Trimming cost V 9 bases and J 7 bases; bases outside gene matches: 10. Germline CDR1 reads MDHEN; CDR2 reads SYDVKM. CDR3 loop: CASLRGRQGEKLFF. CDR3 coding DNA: TGTGCCAGTCTCAGGGGGCGGCAGGGTGAAAAACTGTTTTTT.

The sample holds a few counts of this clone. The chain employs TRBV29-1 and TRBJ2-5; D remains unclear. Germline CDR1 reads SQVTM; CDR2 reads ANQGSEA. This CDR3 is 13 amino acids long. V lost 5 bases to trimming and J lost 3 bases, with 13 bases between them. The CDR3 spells CSVFPWQKETQYF. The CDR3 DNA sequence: TGCAGCGTTTTCCCGTGGCAGAAAGAGACCCAGTACTTC.

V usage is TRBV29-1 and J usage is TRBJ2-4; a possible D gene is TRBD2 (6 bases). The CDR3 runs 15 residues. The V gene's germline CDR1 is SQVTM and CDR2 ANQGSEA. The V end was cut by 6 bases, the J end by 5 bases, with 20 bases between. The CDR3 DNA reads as TGCAGCGTGAAGGGTGGGGCAACTAGCCAAAACATTCAGTACTTC. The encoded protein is CSVKGGATSQNIQYF.

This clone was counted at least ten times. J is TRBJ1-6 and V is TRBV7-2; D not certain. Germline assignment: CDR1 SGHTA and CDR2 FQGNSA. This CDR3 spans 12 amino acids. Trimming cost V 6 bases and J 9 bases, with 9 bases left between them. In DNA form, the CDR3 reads TGTGCCAGCAGTAGCTGGGGTTCACCCCTCCACTTT. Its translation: CASSSWGSPLHF. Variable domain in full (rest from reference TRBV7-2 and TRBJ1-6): GAGVSQSPSNKVTEKGKDVELRCDPISGHTALYWYRQSLGQGLEFLIYFQGNSAPDKSGLPSDRFSAERTGGSVSTLTIQRTQQEDSAVYLCASSSWGSPLHFGNGTRLTVT.

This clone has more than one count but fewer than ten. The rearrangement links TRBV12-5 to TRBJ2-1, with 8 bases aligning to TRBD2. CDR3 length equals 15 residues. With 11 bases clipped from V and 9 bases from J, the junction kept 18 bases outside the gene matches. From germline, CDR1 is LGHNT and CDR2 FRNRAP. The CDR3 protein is CASRGKAGASGEQFF. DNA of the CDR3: TGTGCTTCTAGGGGGAAAGCGGGAGCCTCGGGTGAGCAGTTCTTC. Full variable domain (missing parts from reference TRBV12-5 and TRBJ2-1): DARVTQTPRHKVTEMGQEVTMRCQPILGHNTVFWYRQTMMQGLELLAYFRNRAPLDDSGMPKDRFSAEMPDATLATLKIQPSEPRDSAVYFCASRGKAGASGEQFFGPGTRLTVL.

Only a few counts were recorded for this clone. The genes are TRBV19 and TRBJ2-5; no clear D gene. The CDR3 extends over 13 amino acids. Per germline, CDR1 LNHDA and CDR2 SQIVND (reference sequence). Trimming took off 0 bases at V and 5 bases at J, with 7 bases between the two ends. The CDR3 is CASSIDLRETQYF. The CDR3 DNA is TGTGCCAGTAGTATAGATCTGAGGGAGACCCAGTACTTC.